These 16 T cell receptor beta chains were all obtained from the same sample, sequenced in a study of shared clonotypes between healthy human individuals. Generated by immunoSEQ multiplex PCR, the TCRdb table keeps only in-frame clones and is missing some. The sample contains approximately 640,000 clones, about 90% of which appear only once. Sequencing input: memory CD8+ T cells from PBMCs. This sample's subset: CD45RO+ cells pooled with CCR7-negative TemRA cells. These receptors all come from a man between 18 and 35 years old in good health. Some clones in this sample may be carry-over from other donors' samples.

This chain joins TRBV7-6 and TRBJ2-3; 9 nucleotides match TRBD2. V was clipped by 0 bases and J by 5 bases; unmatched bases: 6. The CDR3 runs 16 residues. Germline loops: CDR1 SGHVS, CDR2 FNYEAQ. In nucleotides, the CDR3 is TGTGCCAGCAGCTTAGCGCCTAGCGGGACGAAAGATACGCAGTATTTT. Residues: CASSLAPSGTKDTQYF. Supplemented by reference TRBV7-6 and TRBJ2-3, the full variable domain reads GAGVSQSPRYKVTKRGQDVALRCDPISGHVSLYWYRQALGQGPEFLTYFNYEAQQDKSGLPNDRFSAERPEGSISTLTIQRTEQRDSAMYRCASSLAPSGTKDTQYFGPGTRLTVL.

This clone was counted ten times or more. The rearrangement uses TRBV19 and TRBJ2-1; TRBD2 agrees at 7 bases. The V segment lost 3 bases and the J segment 2 bases; nucleotides outside the gene matches: 4. The CDR3 covers 15 residues. The germline V gene has CDR1 LNHDA and CDR2 SQIVND (reference sequence). The DNA of the CDR3 is TGTGCCAGTAGTATGGGGAGCGGGACCTACAATGAGCAGTTCTTC. It codes for CASSMGSGTYNEQFF.

Only a few counts were recorded for this clone. V is TRBV6-6 and J is TRBJ1-1; no definite D call. Germline values: CDR1 MNHNY, CDR2 SVGAGI (reference sequence). The CDR3 has 11 amino acids. V lost 6 bases to trimming and J lost 5 bases, with 7 bases between them. CDR3 sequence reads: CASRPGTEAFF. The CDR3 bases are TGTGCCAGCAGACCGGGTACTGAAGCTTTCTTT.

J is TRBJ2-7 and V is TRBV28; TRBD1 matches 7 bases. Germline lookup yields CDR1 MDHEN and CDR2 SYDVKM. Trimming cost V 8 bases and J 3 bases; bases outside gene matches: 16. This CDR3 is 16 amino acids long. CDR3 sequence (DNA): TGTGCCAGCCGACCGCTCCGGGACAGACGGATCTACGAGCAGTACTTC. It encodes CASRPLRDRRIYEQYF.

V usage is TRBV27 and J usage is TRBJ2-1, with a weak D call TRBD2 (6 bases). The CDR3 sequence is 15 residues long. The germline CDR1 and CDR2 sequences are MNHEY and SMNVEV (reference sequence). Trimming took off 3 bases at V and 0 bases at J, with 9 bases between the two ends. The CDR3 loop is CASSFEGLSYNEQFF. In DNA form, the CDR3 reads TGTGCCAGCAGTTTCGAGGGACTCTCCTACAATGAGCAGTTCTTC.

V and J are TRBV15 and TRBJ1-2; the D gene is possibly TRBD1 (6 bases). CDR3 length equals 15 residues. Germline V lookup: CDR1 LNHNV, CDR2 YYDKDF (reference sequence). Trimming took 2 bases from V and 6 from J, leaving 16 bases between them. Here the CDR3 reads CATSRPQRTENGYTF. In DNA form, the CDR3 reads TGTGCCACCAGCAGACCCCAACGGACAGAAAATGGCTACACCTTC.

The chain links TRBV9 to TRBJ2-1, with TRBD1 as a possible D gene (6 bases). The CDR3 is made up of 15 amino acids. CDR1 and CDR2 from the germline V gene are SGDLS and YYNGEE. V lost 0 bases to trimming and J lost 6 bases, with 13 bases between them. The CDR3 DNA sequence: TGTGCCAGCAGCGTAGGCAGGGGTTGGGGCAATGAGCAGTTCTTC. Its translation: CASSVGRGWGNEQFF. Variable domain in full (rest from reference TRBV9 and TRBJ2-1): DSGVTQTPKHLITATGQRVTLRCSPRSGDLSVYWYQQSLDQGLQFLIQYYNGEERAKGNILERFSAQQFPDLHSELNLSSLELGDSALYFCASSVGRGWGNEQFFGPGTRLTVL.

This rearrangement joins TRBV10-3 to TRBJ2-7, with 13 bases fitting TRBD2. The germline V gene has CDR1 ENHRY and CDR2 SYGVKD. The CDR3 totals 20 residues. The trim removed 4 bases at V and 2 bases at J, leaving 17 bases unmatched. The CDR3 DNA is TGTGCCATCAGTGCACACTCTGGACTAGCGGGAGTGGGCTCTACCTACGAGCAGTACTTC. Its translation is CAISAHSGLAGVGSTYEQYF.

The rearrangement links TRBV28 to TRBJ2-7, with D unclear. The CDR3 sequence is 13 residues long. V was trimmed by 3 bases and J by 4 bases, leaving 10 bases between them. Germline loops: CDR1 MDHEN, CDR2 SYDVKM. CDR3 region: CASSFSLRYEQYF. In nucleotides, the CDR3 is TGTGCCAGCAGTTTTAGTCTGCGATACGAGCAGTACTTC.

The rearrangement joins TRBV2 to TRBJ2-7, with 7 bases identical to TRBD1. This CDR3 has 14 amino acids. The junction had 10 bases not matched to a gene; V was cut back by 8 bases and J by 3 bases. The germline V gene has CDR1 SNHLY and CDR2 FYNNEI. CDR3 protein: CASRDSSRGYEQYF. The CDR3 DNA is TGTGCCAGCCGGGACAGCTCAAGGGGCTACGAGCAGTACTTC.

About this clone itself: Other DNA sequences from this sample encode an identical CDR3 as well. The chain joins TRBV27 to TRBJ2-7; unclear D gene. This CDR3 has 13 amino acids. Germline-derived CDR1 and CDR2 are MNHEY and SMNVEV (reference sequence). Between the trimmed V and J ends, which lost 3 bases and 2 bases, there was a span of 8 bases. The CDR3 DNA sequence: TGTGCCAGCAGTTTCCTAGGAACCTACGAGCAGTACTTC. As protein: CASSFLGTYEQYF.

The chain combines TRBV9 with TRBJ2-5; no definite D call. The ends were cut back, 4 bases at V and 3 bases at J, with 10 bases in the middle. Germline loops: CDR1 SGDLS, CDR2 YYNGEE. The CDR3 has 13 amino acids. For the CDR3, the DNA is TGTGCCAGCAGCCCGGTTGGGGAAGAGACCCAGTACTTC. Protein: CASSPVGEETQYF.

The chain links TRBV30 to TRBJ2-7; D is ambiguous. V was pared by 6 bases and J by 3 bases, with 12 bases between. The CDR3 totals 12 residues. Germline assignment: CDR1 GTSNPN and CDR2 SVGIG (reference sequence). The CDR3 loop reads CACHLQHYEQYF. Written as DNA, the CDR3 is TGTGCCTGCCATCTACAGCACTACGAGCAGTACTTC. The variable domain in full, completed from reference TRBV30 and TRBJ2-7, reads SQTIHQWPATLVQPVGSPLSLECTVEGTSNPNLYWYRQAAGRGLQLLFYSVGIGQISSEVPQNLSASRPQDRQFILSSKKLLLSDSGFYLCACHLQHYEQYFGPGTRLTVT.

This clone was counted a single time. This chain uses TRBV9 with TRBJ2-7, with 9 bases matching TRBD2. The length of the CDR3 is 14 residues. V was clipped by 4 bases and J by 3 bases; unmatched bases: 5. The germline V gene has CDR1 SGDLS and CDR2 YYNGEE. CDR3 coding DNA: TGTGCCAGCAGCTATAGCGGGAGCGGCTACGAGCAGTACTTC. Protein sequence: CASSYSGSGYEQYF. Combining the CDR3 with reference TRBV9 and TRBJ2-7 gives the whole variable domain DSGVTQTPKHLITATGQRVTLRCSPRSGDLSVYWYQQSLDQGLQFLIQYYNGEERAKGNILERFSAQQFPDLHSELNLSSLELGDSALYFCASSYSGSGYEQYFGPGTRLTVT.

V is TRBV19 and J is TRBJ1-1; D remains ambiguous. Trimming pared 5 bases from V and 0 bases from J, leaving 7 bases between. The CDR3 is 13 residues long. Per germline, CDR1 LNHDA and CDR2 SQIVND (reference sequence). The CDR3 sequence: CASSLGMNTEAFF. The CDR3 region has the DNA TGTGCCAGTAGTCTCGGAATGAACACTGAAGCTTTCTTT.

This chain connects TRBV21-1 to TRBJ1-4; the table calls TRBD1, which could not be checked here. TRBV21-1 is a pseudogene locus. The CDR3 is 15 amino acids. CDR3 residues: CASSCPGQTNEKLFF. The DNA for the CDR3 is TGTGCCAGCAGCTGCCCGGGACAAACTAATGAAAAACTGTTTTTT.